A single sample gave rise to the 23 T cell receptor beta chains below, sequenced in a study of T-cell memory formation after mild COVID-19. One entry per CDR3 protein, called by TCRdb with MiXCR from the 5' RACE reads. The table shows about 260,000 distinct CDR3 sequences, with roughly a sixth occurring only once. Sequenced input: PBMCs or a T cell subset sorted from them (not recorded which). All receptors derive from a man aged 18 to 30 who had mild COVID-19 (a few samples of this study predate the infection). Cell type and time point are not known.

This clonotype was seen a handful of times. The rearrangement uses TRBV6-2 or TRBV6-3 and TRBJ2-1; 8 nucleotides match TRBD2. The CDR3 has 14 amino acids. Losses at the gene ends were 2 bases for V and 8 bases for J; bases not matched to a gene: 5. Germline CDR1 MNHEY, CDR2 SVGEGT. The CDR3 loop reads CASSYRGLDYEQFF. The CDR3 DNA sequence: TGTGCCAGCAGTTACCGGGGACTAGACTATGAGCAGTTCTTC.

The chain joins TRBV20-1 to TRBJ2-3; no definite D call. CDR3 length: 12 amino acids. The V gene lost 5 bases and the J gene lost 9 bases, with 15 bases spanning the gap. Germline-derived CDR1 and CDR2 are DFQATT and SNEGSKA (reference sequence). The DNA of the CDR3 is TGCAGTGCTCAAGACCCCACTTCGACGCAGTATTTT. Protein: CSAQDPTSTQYF.

This clonotype has a handful of counts. The V gene is TRBV11-2, the J gene TRBJ2-5; TRBD2 is a possible D gene (5 bases). Trimming stripped 3 bases from V and 0 bases from J, with 8 bases between. This CDR3 contains 14 residues. Germline values: CDR1 SGHAT, CDR2 FQNNGV. CDR3 protein: CASSFMEDQETQYF. The CDR3 DNA reads TGTGCCAGCAGCTTTATGGAGGACCAAGAGACCCAGTACTTC.

The rearrangement links TRBV10-3 to TRBJ1-4; D ambiguous. Germline V gives CDR1 ENHRY, CDR2 SYGVKD. Deletions cut 6 bases from V and 7 bases from J, with 9 bases between. This CDR3 is 12 amino acids long. CDR3 loop: CAIRDQGEKLFF. CDR3 nucleotides: TGTGCCATCAGGGATCAAGGTGAAAAACTGTTTTTT.

The sample holds a few counts of this clonotype. V gene TRBV7-2 combines with J gene TRBJ1-5; D gene uncertain. This CDR3 contains 15 residues. In germline, CDR1 is SGHTA, CDR2 FQGNSA. Trimming took off 2 bases at V and 7 bases at J, with 15 bases between the two ends. DNA of the CDR3: TGTGCCAGCAGCTTATTAAGTGGCGCGGGGCAGCCCCAGCATTTT. Translated: CASSLLSGAGQPQHF.

Written as DNA, the CDR3 is TGCGCCAGCAGCTTGGAATGGACGTCAGGGTGGCCCTATGGCTACACCTTC. Residues: CASSLEWTSGWPYGYTF. The chain couples TRBV5-1 to TRBJ1-2, with D maybe TRBD1 (5 bases). The CDR3 has 17 residues. Germline lookup yields CDR1 SGHRS and CDR2 YFSETQ. The V end lost 0 bases, the J end lost 4 bases, and 19 bases lay between the germline ends.

There are a few counts of this clonotype. The chain couples TRBV12-3 or TRBV12-4 to TRBJ2-1; 7 positions agree with TRBD2. The CDR3 spans 17 residues. The V and J ends lost 1 base and 4 bases, in that order; junction bases with no gene match: 10. CDR3 in DNA: TGTGCCAGCAGTTTAGGGCGGCGGGGGTCCAAATACAATGAGCAGTTCTTC. This codes for CASSLGRRGSKYNEQFF.

This clonotype has a count of ten or more. This sequence joins TRBV6-5 and TRBJ2-3, with D maybe TRBD2 (6 bases). Per germline, CDR1 MNHEY and CDR2 SVGAGI. V was cut by 6 bases and J by 6 bases, with 13 bases left in between. The CDR3 totals 13 residues. The CDR3 DNA sequence: TGTGCCAGCAGGACCGGGGGAGTGGATACGCAGTATTTT. Translating it yields CASRTGGVDTQYF.

At least ten counts were recorded for this clonotype. The CDR3 nucleotides read TGCAGTGCCCCTGGGGGGGTTGAGCAGTTCTTC. This encodes CSAPGGVEQFF. The rearrangement links TRBV20-1 to TRBJ2-1; 7 bases are shared with TRBD2. Trimming cost V 6 bases and J 9 bases; bases outside gene matches: 5. The CDR3 runs 11 residues. Germline CDR1 and CDR2: DFQATT and SNEGSKA (reference sequence).

V usage is TRBV4-3 and J usage is TRBJ2-2; unclear D gene. The ends were cut back, 0 bases at V and 3 bases at J, with 8 bases in the middle. There are 15 residues in the CDR3. Germline CDR1 reads LGHNA; CDR2 reads YSLEER. The CDR3 bases are TGCGCCAGCAGCCAAGAACCAGGATACACCGGGGAGCTGTTTTTT. This encodes CASSQEPGYTGELFF.

The CDR3 region has the DNA TGTGCCAGCAGCTTTGAAACTGAAGCTTTCTTT. It translates to CASSFETEAFF. The chain employs TRBV5-5 and TRBJ1-1, with D uncertain. CDR1 and CDR2 (germline): SGHKS, YYEKEE (reference sequence). V was cut by 2 bases and J by 5 bases, with 4 bases left in between. This CDR3 contains 11 residues. Using reference TRBV5-5 and TRBJ1-1 for the parts outside the CDR3, the full variable domain is DAGVTQSPTHLIKTRGQQVTLRCSPISGHKSVSWYQQVLGQGPQFIFQYYEKEERGRGNFPDRFSARQFPNYSSELNVNALLLGDSALYLCASSFETEAFFGQGTRLTVV.

There are a few counts of this clonotype. J is TRBJ2-3 and V is TRBV6-2 or TRBV6-3; D gene uncertain. Trimming stripped 0 bases from V and 7 bases from J, with 11 bases between. This CDR3 spans 14 amino acids. Germline V gene data show CDR1 as MNHEY and CDR2 as SVGEGT. Here the CDR3 reads CASSYSGSLYTQYF. The CDR3 bases are TGTGCCAGCAGTTACTCAGGGTCTCTCTATACGCAGTATTTT.

The chain couples TRBV10-3 to TRBJ2-2; 7 nucleotides match TRBD1. CDR1 and CDR2 (germline): ENHRY, SYGVKD. Trimming cost V 4 bases and J 1 base; bases outside gene matches: 3. The CDR3 runs to 15 residues. CDR3 sequence reads: CAISVGQQNTGELFF. As DNA, the CDR3 is TGTGCCATCAGTGTGGGACAGCAGAACACCGGGGAGCTGTTTTTT.

The V and J genes are TRBV7-9 and TRBJ1-5; 7 nucleotides match TRBD1. The CDR3 length is 15 residues. Per the germline V gene, CDR1 is SEHNR and CDR2 is FQNEAQ (reference sequence). The ends lost 3 bases at V and 0 bases at J; junction bases unmatched: 2. The CDR3 spells CASSLGQHSNQPQHF. The DNA for the CDR3 is TGTGCCAGCAGCTTGGGACAGCATAGCAATCAGCCCCAGCATTTT. The variable domain in full, completed from reference TRBV7-9 and TRBJ1-5, reads DTGVSQNPRHKITKRGQNVTFRCDPISEHNRLYWYRQTLGQGPEFLTYFQNEAQLEKSRLLSDRFSAERPKGSFSTLEIQRTEQGDSAMYLCASSLGQHSNQPQHFGDGTRLSIL.

This clonotype came up a few times. The rearrangement links TRBV6-5 to TRBJ2-5; D perhaps matches TRBD1 (5 bases). The germline gives CDR1 MNHEY, CDR2 SVGAGI. Trimming took off 2 bases at V and 4 bases at J, with 14 bases between the two ends. This CDR3 is 15 amino acids long. CDR3: CASSYGQGRRETQYF. CDR3 nucleotides: TGTGCCAGCAGTTACGGCCAGGGTCGCAGAGAGACCCAGTACTTC.

A few counts support this clonotype. The CDR3 region is CASSWPGDGRPWSPEQYF. The DNA of the CDR3 is TGTGCCAGCAGTTGGCCCGGGGACGGAAGGCCCTGGTCTCCCGAGCAGTACTTC. The J gene is TRBJ2-7, the V gene TRBV6-2 or TRBV6-3; possibly TRBD1 or TRBD2 for D (5 bases each). Germline V gene data show CDR1 as MNHEY and CDR2 as SVGEGT. The V gene lost 4 bases and the J gene lost 6 bases, with 28 bases spanning the gap. There are 18 residues in the CDR3.

The rearrangement joins TRBV10-2 to TRBJ1-6; a possible D gene is TRBD1 (5 bases). The V gene's germline CDR1 is WSHSY and CDR2 SAAADI. The CDR3 is 13 residues long. Between the trimmed V and J ends, which lost 1 base and 8 bases, there was a span of 6 bases. CDR3 in DNA: TGCGCCAGCAGTGAGTGGGGCTATTCACCCCTCCACTTT. Amino acid sequence: CASSEWGYSPLHF.

This clonotype showed up just a few times. The genes are TRBV7-3 and TRBJ2-5; 12 nucleotides align to TRBD2. The V gene's germline CDR1 is SGHTA and CDR2 FQGTGA. The CDR3 runs 19 residues. V dropped 4 bases and J dropped 3; count of bases not matched to a gene: 15. CDR3 sequence (DNA): TGTGCCAGCAGCTCCTCAATGACTAGCGGGGGAACGCCCGAAGAGACCCAGTACTTC. This codes for CASSSSMTSGGTPEETQYF.

This clonotype was found a few times. The V call is TRBV4-1, the J call TRBJ2-3, with a possible D match to TRBD2 (5 bases). Trimming left V 1 base short and J 4 bases short, with 15 bases between. The CDR3 is made up of 16 amino acids. CDR1 and CDR2 from the germline V gene are MGHRA and YSYEKL. In DNA form, the CDR3 reads TGCGCCAGCAGCCAAGGGGCTAGCTCGCGGGCAGATACGCAGTATTTT. It specifies CASSQGASSRADTQYF.

This clonotype was observed a handful of times. The V gene is TRBV20-1, the J gene TRBJ2-1; D could derive from TRBD1 or TRBD2 (5 bases each). Germline V gene sequence: CDR1 DFQATT, CDR2 SNEGSKA (reference sequence). CDR3 length equals 14 residues. Trimming shortened V by 4 bases and J by 0 bases, and 10 bases separated the two germline ends. CDR3 nucleotides: TGCAGTGCTAAAGGGACGGGCTCCTACAATGAGCAGTTCTTC. Its protein product is CSAKGTGSYNEQFF.

This chain uses TRBV20-1 with TRBJ2-3, with D tentatively TRBD1 (5 bases). Between the trimmed V and J ends, which lost 6 bases and 3 bases, there was a span of 10 bases. Germline CDR1 reads DFQATT; CDR2 reads SNEGSKA (reference sequence). CDR3 length equals 12 residues. In nucleotides, the CDR3 is TGCAGTGCAGACCACAGGACAGATACGCAGTATTTT. Encoded protein: CSADHRTDTQYF.

The V gene is TRBV12-3 or TRBV12-4, the J gene TRBJ2-7, with 7 nucleotides matching TRBD2. The V segment lost 2 bases and the J segment 4 bases; nucleotides outside the gene matches: 2. The length of the CDR3 is 13 residues. The CDR3 is CASSLRGVYEQYV. In DNA form, the CDR3 reads TGTGCCAGCAGTTTACGGGGGGTTTACGAGCAGTACGTC.

The V and J genes are TRBV20-1 and TRBJ2-7; D remains ambiguous. V was pared by 0 bases and J by 3 bases, with 12 bases between. The length of the CDR3 is 14 residues. CDR1 is DFQATT and CDR2 is SNEGSKA in the germline V gene (reference sequence). CDR3 region: CSARDTKEYYEQYF. Here the CDR3 DNA reads TGCAGTGCTAGAGATACCAAAGAATACTACGAGCAGTACTTC.